One and the same sample provided the 10 T cell receptor beta chains below, sequenced in a study of PD-1 blockade in classical Hodgkin lymphoma. Method: immunoSEQ multiplex PCR; TCRdb's copy keeps in-frame clones and lacks some. This table has tens of thousands of clones, around 80% appearing once. Time point indicated: cycle 4 day 1 (C4D1), after 5 to 7 weeks of nivolumab. Relapses following autologous stem cell transplantation were seen in all patients, with brentuximab vedotin exposure varying. This specimen was peripheral blood mononuclear cells (PBMCs), taken before the fourth cycle of nivolumab. These receptors were obtained from a human donor with classical Hodgkin lymphoma.

This rearrangement joins TRBV9 to TRBJ2-7; TRBD1 matches 11 bases. This CDR3 comprises 12 residues. The V gene's germline CDR1 is SGDLS and CDR2 YYNGEE. V lost 8 bases and J lost 4; bases outside the gene matches: 2. The chain's CDR3 is CASGTGGYEQYF. The CDR3 nucleotides read TGTGCCAGTGGGACAGGGGGGTACGAGCAGTACTTC.

V gene TRBV19 combines with J gene TRBJ2-2; D gene ambiguous. Looked up from germline, CDR1 is LNHDA and CDR2 is SQIVND (reference sequence). This CDR3 is 16 amino acids long. V lost 8 bases and J lost 6, with 22 bases in between. CDR3 in amino acids: CASVPDVGYMSGELFF. CDR3 in DNA: TGTGCCAGTGTCCCGGACGTCGGGTATATGTCCGGGGAGCTGTTTTTT.

This chain links TRBV28 with TRBJ2-4; weak D call: TRBD1 (6 bases). Germline V CDR1 and CDR2: MDHEN, SYDVKM. The V gene lost 3 bases and the J gene lost 1 base, with 13 bases spanning the gap. The CDR3 is made up of 16 amino acids. In DNA, the CDR3 is TGTGCCAGCAGTTTGCAGGGGTCGCTGGCCAAAAACATTCAGTACTTC. Translating it yields CASSLQGSLAKNIQYF.

The chain joins TRBV18 to TRBJ1-1; D ambiguous. Per germline, CDR1 KGHSH and CDR2 LQKENI. The CDR3 length is 14 residues. Trimming left V 3 bases short and J 1 base short, with 9 bases between. This CDR3 reads CASSPTPGNTEAFF. The CDR3 bases are TGTGCCAGCTCACCGACCCCGGGGAACACTGAAGCTTTCTTT. Full variable domain (outside the CDR3, taken from reference TRBV18 and TRBJ1-1): NAGVMQNPRHLVRRRGQEARLRCSPMKGHSHVYWYRQLPEEGLKFMVYLQKENIIDESGMPKERFSAEFPKEGPSILRIQQVVRGDSAAYFCASSPTPGNTEAFFGQGTRLTVV.

This clone was counted a few times. The J gene is TRBJ1-1, the V gene TRBV6-6, with D hard to call. Germline V gene sequence: CDR1 MNHNY, CDR2 SVGAGI (reference sequence). The CDR3 loop spans 12 amino acids. Trimming removed 1 base from V and 5 bases from J, with 5 bases in between. The CDR3 here is CASSYFRTEAFF. The CDR3 region has the DNA TGTGCCAGCAGTTACTTCCGTACTGAAGCTTTCTTT.

This chain links TRBV5-6 with TRBJ1-2; D not certain. The germline CDR1 and CDR2 sequences are SGHDT and YYEEEE. V was shortened by 0 bases and J by 7 bases, with 7 bases between the two germline ends. CDR3 size: 12 residues. CDR3 region: CASSLEELGYTF. CDR3 nucleotides: TGTGCCAGCAGCTTGGAGGAGCTTGGCTACACCTTC. Complete variable domain (other parts from reference TRBV5-6 and TRBJ1-2): DAGVTQSPTHLIKTRGQQVTLRCSPKSGHDTVSWYQQALGQGPQFIFQYYEEEERQRGNFPDRFSGHQFPNYSSELNVNALLLGDSALYLCASSLEELGYTFGSGTRLTVV.

This clone has just a few counts. The CDR3 reads CASRQTGFLNTIYF. CDR3 DNA sequence: TGTGCCAGCAGACAGACAGGGTTTTTGAACACCATATATTTT. V gene TRBV6-5 combines with J gene TRBJ1-3, with 7 positions matching TRBD1. The germline V gene has CDR1 MNHEY and CDR2 SVGAGI. This CDR3 spans 14 amino acids. Trimming at V came to 6 bases and at J to 7 bases, leaving 9 bases not matched to a gene.

V usage is TRBV2 and J usage is TRBJ1-1; D is unclear. The CDR3 consists of 13 residues. Germline CDR1 reads SNHLY; CDR2 reads FYNNEI. V was cut by 3 bases and J by 1 base, with 6 bases left in between. CDR3 in amino acids: CASSDWKNTEAFF. The CDR3 DNA follows: TGTGCCAGCAGTGATTGGAAGAACACTGAAGCTTTCTTT.

V and J are TRBV11-3 and TRBJ2-1; maybe TRBD2 (5 bases). The CDR3 contains 14 residues. Looked up from germline, CDR1 is SGHNT and CDR2 is YENEEA. V dropped 1 base and J dropped 12 bases, with 16 bases sitting between them. CDR3 sequence reads: CASSLGVARDGQFF. CDR3 DNA: TGTGCCAGCAGCTTAGGAGTAGCGAGAGATGGGCAGTTCTTC.

The gene calls are TRBV9 and TRBJ1-6, with D possibly matching TRBD1 (5 bases). The germline V gene encodes CDR1 SGDLS and CDR2 YYNGEE. The CDR3 length is 16 residues. The ends were cut back, 3 bases at V and 10 bases at J, with 20 bases in the middle. Here the CDR3 DNA reads TGTGCCAGCAGCGACTCGCTCCGGGACCCCTCCTCACCCCTCCACTTT. It specifies CASSDSLRDPSSPLHF.